These 21 T cell receptor beta chains originate from one sample sequenced in a study of blood T cell repertoires in COVID-19. The assay was immunoSEQ multiplex PCR, and TCRdb's table has in-frame clones only and misses some. Altogether about 62,000 clones are present, 80% to 90% being singletons, with the ten largest covering 15% to 20%. The material sequenced was peripheral blood. The receptors shown here come from a woman aged 60-75 years with COVID-19, enrolled during active disease.

The V call is TRBV5-1, the J call TRBJ2-5; maybe TRBD2 (5 bases). CDR1 and CDR2 from the germline V gene are SGHRS and YFSETQ. V lost 6 bases to trimming and J lost 5 bases, with 23 bases between them. This CDR3 comprises 16 residues. This CDR3 is CASNGVLGYQVETQYF. Written as DNA, the CDR3 is TGCGCCAGCAACGGGGTCTTGGGGTATCAGGTCGAGACCCAGTACTTC.

The gene calls are TRBV11-3 and TRBJ2-1; 13 positions agree with TRBD2. The junction had 9 bases not matched to a gene; V was cut back by 0 bases and J by 10 bases. The length of the CDR3 is 17 residues. CDR1 is SGHNT, CDR2 YENEEA, per germline. CDR3 residues: CASSLDRTSGRWGEQFF. The CDR3 bases are TGTGCCAGCAGCTTAGATCGGACTAGCGGGAGATGGGGCGAGCAGTTCTTC.

V usage is TRBV5-1 and J usage is TRBJ1-2; 8 bases are a match to TRBD1. J was trimmed by 4 bases and V by 4 bases; bases with no gene match: 6. The CDR3 is made up of 14 amino acids. Per germline, CDR1 SGHRS and CDR2 YFSETQ. CDR3: CASSGAGTGYGYTF. Written as DNA, the CDR3 is TGCGCCAGCAGCGGCGCAGGGACAGGCTATGGCTACACCTTC.

This clone has just a few counts. CDR3 residues: CASSLGGGAPYEQYF. In DNA, the CDR3 is TGTGCCAGCAGCTTAGGGGGCGGGGCACCCTACGAGCAGTACTTC. The chain is built from TRBV7-9 and TRBJ2-7; perhaps TRBD2 as D (6 bases). V was cut by 1 base and J by 2 bases, with 12 bases left in between. Germline CDR1 is SEHNR and CDR2 is FQNEAQ (reference sequence). This CDR3 region has 15 residues.

This clone has more than one count but fewer than ten. The V gene is TRBV30, the J gene TRBJ1-2; TRBD1 matches 11 bases. CDR3 length: 14 amino acids. From germline, CDR1 is GTSNPN and CDR2 SVGIG (reference sequence). J was trimmed by 8 bases and V by 4 bases; bases with no gene match: 9. CDR3 loop: CAWKQGRTGGGYTF. CDR3 DNA sequence: TGTGCCTGGAAGCAAGGCCGGACAGGGGGCGGCTACACCTTC. Variable domain in full (rest from reference TRBV30 and TRBJ1-2): SQTIHQWPATLVQPVGSPLSLECTVEGTSNPNLYWYRQAAGRGLQLLFYSVGIGQISSEVPQNLSASRPQDRQFILSSKKLLLSDSGFYLCAWKQGRTGGGYTFGSGTRLTVV.

The chain joins TRBV29-1 to TRBJ1-1, with D perhaps TRBD1 (5 bases). This CDR3 contains 14 residues. Germline values: CDR1 SQVTM, CDR2 ANQGSEA. Trimming left V 5 bases short and J 1 base short, with 14 bases between. This CDR3 reads CSVKTGGGNTEAFF. CDR3 sequence (DNA): TGCAGCGTTAAGACCGGGGGTGGGAACACTGAAGCTTTCTTT. Complete variable domain (other parts from reference TRBV29-1 and TRBJ1-1): SAVISQKPSRDICQRGTSLTIQCQVDSQVTMMFWYRQQPGQSLTLIATANQGSEATYESGFVIDKFPISRPNLTFSTLTVSNMSPEDSSIYLCSVKTGGGNTEAFFGQGTRLTVV.

J is TRBJ1-2 and V is TRBV5-5; a weak D match, TRBD1 (6 bases). The CDR3 sequence is 13 residues long. Looked up from germline, CDR1 is SGHKS and CDR2 is YYEKEE (reference sequence). V shed 4 bases and J shed 3 bases, with 10 bases lying between them. The CDR3 coding sequence is TGTGCCAGCAGCCTAGGGGGGGACTATGGCTACACCTTC. This translates into CASSLGGDYGYTF.

This chain connects TRBV6-5 to TRBJ2-7; TRBD1 is a possible D gene (5 bases). The V gene's germline CDR1 is MNHEY and CDR2 SVGAGI. Trimming shortened V by 5 bases and J by 3 bases, and 14 bases separated the two germline ends. This CDR3 has 14 residues. DNA of the CDR3: TGTGCCAGCAGTACCCCAAGGGGCGTCTACGAGCAGTACTTC. Protein product: CASSTPRGVYEQYF.

This CDR3 reads CASSTRWGIHWHF. The CDR3 nucleotides are TGTGCCAGCAGCACCCGGTGGGGCATACACTGGCATTTT. The chain employs TRBV11-3 and TRBJ1-5; possibly TRBD1 for D (5 bases). Trimming pared 5 bases from V and 15 bases from J, leaving 20 bases between. The CDR3 extends over 13 amino acids. Germline V gene data show CDR1 as SGHNT and CDR2 as YENEEA.

V gene TRBV25-1 combines with J gene TRBJ2-1; the match to TRBD2 covers 15 bases. This CDR3 has 18 amino acids. The germline gives CDR1 MGHDK, CDR2 SYGVNS. After removal of 5 bases from V and 7 bases from J, the junction contained 12 bases not matched to a gene. CDR3 in DNA: TGTGCCAGCAGTACCCGGACTAGCGGGAGGGCCCAGGGAAATGAGCAGTTCTTC. It is translated as CASSTRTSGRAQGNEQFF.

The chain joins TRBV19 to TRBJ2-1; no reliable D call. The ends were cut back, 8 bases at V and 7 bases at J, with 12 bases in the middle. The CDR3 runs to 12 residues. Germline V CDR1 and CDR2: LNHDA, SQIVND (reference sequence). The CDR3, as DNA: TGTGCCAGTCTAAACGGTTGGAATGAGCAGTTCTTC. It yields the protein CASLNGWNEQFF.

This rearrangement joins TRBV9 to TRBJ2-2, with D possibly matching TRBD2 (5 bases). Germline lookup yields CDR1 SGDLS and CDR2 YYNGEE. V was pared by 4 bases and J by 2 bases, with 15 bases between. The CDR3 spans 16 residues. CDR3 sequence reads: CASSPHVRANTGELFF. The CDR3 nucleotides are TGTGCCAGCAGCCCCCATGTGAGGGCCAACACCGGGGAGCTGTTTTTT.

The V and J genes are TRBV6-4 and TRBJ2-2; 12 bases map to TRBD2. V shed 2 bases and J 7 bases; nucleotides not matched to a gene: 2. This CDR3 comprises 15 residues. Per the germline V gene, CDR1 is MRHNA and CDR2 is SNTAGT. The CDR3 loop is CASSDGLAGHGELFF. CDR3 in DNA: TGTGCCAGCAGTGACGGACTAGCGGGACACGGGGAGCTGTTTTTT.

The chain combines TRBV19 with TRBJ1-5, with D maybe TRBD1 (5 bases). The CDR3 has 15 amino acids. The V gene's germline CDR1 is LNHDA and CDR2 SQIVND (reference sequence). V was pared by 7 bases and J by 1 base, with 14 bases between. CDR3: CASTRTGPSNQPQHF. For the CDR3, the DNA is TGTGCCAGTACTCGTACAGGCCCAAGCAATCAGCCCCAGCATTTT.

The rearrangement joins TRBV30 to TRBJ1-3; D is ambiguous. In germline, CDR1 is GTSNPN, CDR2 SVGIG (reference sequence). The CDR3 spans 15 residues. V was pared by 0 bases and J by 0 bases, with 9 bases between. The CDR3 DNA sequence: TGTGCCTGGAGTGTTGGTCTTAGCTCTGGAAACACCATATATTTT. It specifies CAWSVGLSSGNTIYF.

To note about this clone: A junction end diverges from the germline sequence, so it may reflect a read error. CDR3 in DNA: TGCGCCAGGAGTGGGGGGGGGAACACTGAAGCTTTCTTT. Amino acid sequence: CARSGGGNTEAFF. The chain links TRBV10-2 to TRBJ1-1; tentatively, D is TRBD1 (5 bases). Germline V gives CDR1 WSHSY, CDR2 SAAADI. The CDR3 has 13 amino acids.

The chain recombines TRBV7-9 with TRBJ2-7, with TRBD1 identical over 10 bases. CDR3 length: 16 amino acids. Germline-derived CDR1 and CDR2 are SEHNR and FQNEAQ (reference sequence). With 0 bases clipped from V and 3 bases from J, the junction kept 5 bases outside the gene matches. CDR3 sequence: CASSLATGQGIYEQYF. Here the CDR3 DNA reads TGTGCCAGCAGCTTAGCGACGGGACAGGGGATCTACGAGCAGTACTTC.

This sequence joins TRBV19 and TRBJ2-1; TRBD1 is a possible D gene (6 bases). V lost 4 bases and J lost 2, with 12 bases in between. This CDR3 has 15 residues. The germline V gene has CDR1 LNHDA and CDR2 SQIVND (reference sequence). CDR3 region: CASSTSRTAYNEQFF. CDR3 bases: TGTGCCAGTAGTACCTCCCGGACAGCCTACAATGAGCAGTTCTTC.

The rearrangement links TRBV3-1 (or the pseudogene TRBV3-2) to TRBJ2-5; 7 bases are shared with TRBD2. The CDR3 length is 16 residues. Trimming removed 0 bases from V and 1 base from J; junction bases left unmatched: 5. Germline values: CDR1 LGHDT, CDR2 YNNKEL (reference sequence). This chain's CDR3 is CASSQDSGLVQETQYF. The CDR3 DNA sequence: TGTGCCAGCAGCCAAGATTCAGGACTAGTCCAAGAGACCCAGTACTTC.

The V gene is TRBV12-3 or TRBV12-4, the J gene TRBJ1-4, with D unclear. This CDR3 spans 12 amino acids. Trimming shortened V by 4 bases and J by 7 bases, and 7 bases separated the two germline ends. The CDR3 DNA sequence: TGTGCCAGCAGTTATCTCTCTGAAAAACTGTTTTTT. Encoded protein: CASSYLSEKLFF.

The rearrangement uses TRBV6-4 and TRBJ1-6; tentatively, D is TRBD1 (6 bases). Trimming took off 6 bases at V and 8 bases at J, with 14 bases between the two ends. The germline gives CDR1 MRHNA, CDR2 SNTAGT. The CDR3 has 14 residues. CDR3 DNA: TGTGCCAGCAGACCGCGATCAGGGGATTCACCCCTCCACTTT. Translation gives CASRPRSGDSPLHF.